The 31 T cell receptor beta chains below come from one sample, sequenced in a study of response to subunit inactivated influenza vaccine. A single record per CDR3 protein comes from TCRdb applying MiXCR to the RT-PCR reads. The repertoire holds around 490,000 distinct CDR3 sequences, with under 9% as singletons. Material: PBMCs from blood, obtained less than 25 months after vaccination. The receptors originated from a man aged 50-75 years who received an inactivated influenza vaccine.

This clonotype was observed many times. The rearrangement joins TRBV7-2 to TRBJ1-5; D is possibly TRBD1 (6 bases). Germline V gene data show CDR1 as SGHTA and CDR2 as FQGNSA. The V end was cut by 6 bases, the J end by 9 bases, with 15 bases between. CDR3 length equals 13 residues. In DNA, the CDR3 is TGTGCCAGCAGGACCGGGCAAGGGGGGCCCCAGCATTTT. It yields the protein CASRTGQGGPQHF.

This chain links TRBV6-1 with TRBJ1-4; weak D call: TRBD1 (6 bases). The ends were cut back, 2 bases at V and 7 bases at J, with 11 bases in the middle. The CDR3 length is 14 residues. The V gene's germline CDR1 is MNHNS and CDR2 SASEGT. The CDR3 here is CASSEWGRGEKLFF. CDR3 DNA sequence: TGTGCCAGCAGTGAATGGGGGCGCGGTGAAAAACTGTTTTTT.

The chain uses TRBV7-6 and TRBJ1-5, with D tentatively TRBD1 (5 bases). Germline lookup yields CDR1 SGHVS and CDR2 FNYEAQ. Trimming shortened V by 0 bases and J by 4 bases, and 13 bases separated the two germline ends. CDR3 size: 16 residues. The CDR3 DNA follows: TGTGCCAGCAGCTTAGCGGGGGGACCGAATAATCAGCCCCAGCATTTT. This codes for CASSLAGGPNNQPQHF.

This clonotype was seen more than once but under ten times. The CDR3 DNA sequence: TGTGCCAGCAAGGGACAGGGGAATCAGCCCCAGCATTTT. This codes for CASKGQGNQPQHF. The chain links TRBV6-2 or TRBV6-3 to TRBJ1-5; TRBD1 agrees at 10 bases. The germline V gene encodes CDR1 MNHEY and CDR2 SVGEGT. The V segment lost 7 bases and the J segment 4 bases; nucleotides outside the gene matches: 1. The CDR3 runs to 13 residues.

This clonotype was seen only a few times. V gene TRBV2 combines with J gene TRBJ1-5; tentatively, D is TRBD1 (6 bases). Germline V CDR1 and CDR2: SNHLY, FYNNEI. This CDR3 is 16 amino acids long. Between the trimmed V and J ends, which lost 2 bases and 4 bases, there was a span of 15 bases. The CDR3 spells CASSEMEGGGNQPQHF. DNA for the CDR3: TGTGCCAGCAGTGAAATGGAGGGGGGAGGGAATCAGCCCCAGCATTTT.

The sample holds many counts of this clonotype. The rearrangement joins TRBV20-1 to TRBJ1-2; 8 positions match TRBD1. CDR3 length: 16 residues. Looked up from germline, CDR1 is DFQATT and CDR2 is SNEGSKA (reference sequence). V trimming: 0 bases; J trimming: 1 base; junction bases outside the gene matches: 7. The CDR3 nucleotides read TGCAGTGCTAGAGATTGGGCGACAGGGGATAACTATGGCTACACCTTC. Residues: CSARDWATGDNYGYTF.

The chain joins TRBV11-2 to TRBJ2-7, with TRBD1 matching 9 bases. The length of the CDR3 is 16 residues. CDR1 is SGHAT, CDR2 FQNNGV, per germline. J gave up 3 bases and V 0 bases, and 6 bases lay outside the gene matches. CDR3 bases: TGTGCCAGCAGCTTAGACACCGGGACAGGGCTCTACGAGCAGTACTTC. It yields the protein CASSLDTGTGLYEQYF.

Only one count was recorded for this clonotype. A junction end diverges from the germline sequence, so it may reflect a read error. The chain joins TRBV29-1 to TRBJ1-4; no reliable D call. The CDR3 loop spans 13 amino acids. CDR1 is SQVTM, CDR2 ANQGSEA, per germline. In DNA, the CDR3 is TGCAGCGTTAGTAGCGCAACTAATGAAAGACTGTTTTTT. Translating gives CSVSSATNERLFF.

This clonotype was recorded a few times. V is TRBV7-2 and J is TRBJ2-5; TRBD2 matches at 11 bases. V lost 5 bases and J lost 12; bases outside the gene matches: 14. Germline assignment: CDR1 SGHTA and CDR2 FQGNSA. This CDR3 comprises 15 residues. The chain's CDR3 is CASSPPGLAGGGKYF. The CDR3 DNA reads TGTGCCAGCAGCCCCCCCGGACTAGCGGGTGGGGGTAAGTACTTC.

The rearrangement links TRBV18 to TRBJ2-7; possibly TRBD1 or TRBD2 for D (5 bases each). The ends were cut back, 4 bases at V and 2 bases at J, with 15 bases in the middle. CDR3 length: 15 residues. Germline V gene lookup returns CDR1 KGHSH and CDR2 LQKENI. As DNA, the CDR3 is TGTGCCAGCTCACGTCAGGCACGGGGACCCTACGAGCAGTACTTC. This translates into CASSRQARGPYEQYF.

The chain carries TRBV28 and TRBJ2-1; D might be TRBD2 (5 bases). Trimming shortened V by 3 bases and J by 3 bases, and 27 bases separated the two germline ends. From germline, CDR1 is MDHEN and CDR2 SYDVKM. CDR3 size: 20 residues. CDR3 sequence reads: CASSFPREGGIGWGYNEQFF. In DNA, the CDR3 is TGTGCCAGCAGTTTCCCTCGCGAGGGTGGTATAGGTTGGGGCTACAATGAGCAGTTCTTC.

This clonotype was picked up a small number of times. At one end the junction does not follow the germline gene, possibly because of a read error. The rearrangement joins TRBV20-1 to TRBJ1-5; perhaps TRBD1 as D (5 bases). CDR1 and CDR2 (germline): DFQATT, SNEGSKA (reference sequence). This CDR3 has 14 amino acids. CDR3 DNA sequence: TGCAGTGCAAGAGGGACCGCTCGCCCCCAGCCCCAGCATTTT. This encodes CSARGTARPQPQHF.

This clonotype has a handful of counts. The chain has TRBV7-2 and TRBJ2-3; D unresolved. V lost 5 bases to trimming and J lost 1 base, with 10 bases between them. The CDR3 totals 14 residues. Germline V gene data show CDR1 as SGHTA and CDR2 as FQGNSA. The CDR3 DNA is TGTGCCAGCAGCCCCCACTACCGCACAGATACGCAGTATTTT. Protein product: CASSPHYRTDTQYF.

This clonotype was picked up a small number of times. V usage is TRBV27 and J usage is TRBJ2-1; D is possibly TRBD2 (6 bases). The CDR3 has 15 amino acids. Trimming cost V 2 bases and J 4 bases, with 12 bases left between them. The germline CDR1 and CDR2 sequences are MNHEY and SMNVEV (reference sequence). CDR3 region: CASSLSGAGYNEQFF. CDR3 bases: TGTGCCAGCAGTTTAAGTGGCGCGGGGTACAATGAGCAGTTCTTC.

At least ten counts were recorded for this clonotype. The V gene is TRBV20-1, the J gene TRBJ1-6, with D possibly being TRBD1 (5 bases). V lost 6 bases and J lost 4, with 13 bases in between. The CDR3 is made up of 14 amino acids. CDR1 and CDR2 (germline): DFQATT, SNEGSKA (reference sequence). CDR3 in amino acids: CSAGPRPYNSPLHF. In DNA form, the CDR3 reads TGCAGTGCGGGGCCTCGGCCATATAATTCACCCCTCCACTTT.

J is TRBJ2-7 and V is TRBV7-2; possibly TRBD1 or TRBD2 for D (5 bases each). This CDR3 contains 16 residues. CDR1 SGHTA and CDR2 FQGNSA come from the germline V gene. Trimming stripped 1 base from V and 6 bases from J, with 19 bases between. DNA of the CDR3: TGTGCCAGCAGCTTAGACAGGAGAACCCCGAGGGCCGAGCAGTACTTC. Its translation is CASSLDRRTPRAEQYF.

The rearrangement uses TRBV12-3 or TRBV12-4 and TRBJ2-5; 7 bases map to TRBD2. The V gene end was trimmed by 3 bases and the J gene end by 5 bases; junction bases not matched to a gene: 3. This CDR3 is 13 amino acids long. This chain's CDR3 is CASSFWGGETQYF. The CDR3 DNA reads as TGTGCCAGCAGTTTTTGGGGAGGGGAGACCCAGTACTTC.

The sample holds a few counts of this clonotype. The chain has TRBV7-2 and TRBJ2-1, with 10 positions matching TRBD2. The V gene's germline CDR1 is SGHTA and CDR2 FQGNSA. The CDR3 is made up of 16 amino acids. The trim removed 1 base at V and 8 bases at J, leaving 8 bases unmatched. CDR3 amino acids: CASSLVPASGGYEQFF. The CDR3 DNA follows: TGTGCCAGCAGCTTAGTCCCCGCTAGCGGGGGATATGAGCAGTTCTTC.

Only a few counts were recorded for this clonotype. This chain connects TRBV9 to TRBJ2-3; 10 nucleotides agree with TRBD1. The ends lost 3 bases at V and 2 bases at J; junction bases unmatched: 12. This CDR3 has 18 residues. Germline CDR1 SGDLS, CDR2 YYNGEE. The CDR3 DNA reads TGTGCCAGCAGCGCGCCGGATTTGACAGGGGGCCTCACAGATACGCAGTATTTT. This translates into CASSAPDLTGGLTDTQYF.

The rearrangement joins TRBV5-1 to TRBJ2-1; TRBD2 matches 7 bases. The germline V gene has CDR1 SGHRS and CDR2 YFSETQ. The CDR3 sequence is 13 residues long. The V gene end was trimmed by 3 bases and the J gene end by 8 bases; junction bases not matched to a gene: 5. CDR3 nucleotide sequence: TGCGCCAGCAGCTCGACTAGCTGGGATGAGCAGTTCTTC. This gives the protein CASSSTSWDEQFF.

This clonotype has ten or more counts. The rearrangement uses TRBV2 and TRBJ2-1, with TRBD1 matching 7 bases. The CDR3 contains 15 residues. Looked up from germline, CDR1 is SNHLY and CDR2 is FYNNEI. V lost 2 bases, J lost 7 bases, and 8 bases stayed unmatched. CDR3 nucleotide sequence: TGTGCCAGCAGTGAAAAAATAGGGGGCTGGAATGAGCAGTTCTTC. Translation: CASSEKIGGWNEQFF. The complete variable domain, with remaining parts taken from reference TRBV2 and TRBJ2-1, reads EPEVTQTPSHQVTQMGQEVILRCVPISNHLYFYWYRQILGQKVEFLVSFYNNEISEKSEIFDDQFSVERPDGSNFTLKIRSTKLEDSAMYFCASSEKIGGWNEQFFGPGTRLTVL.

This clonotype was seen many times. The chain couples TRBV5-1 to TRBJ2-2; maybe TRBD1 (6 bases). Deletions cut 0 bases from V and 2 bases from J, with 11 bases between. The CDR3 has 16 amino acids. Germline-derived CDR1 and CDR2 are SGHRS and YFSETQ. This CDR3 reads CASSLAPQGNTGELFF. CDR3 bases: TGCGCCAGCAGCTTGGCCCCACAGGGAAACACCGGGGAGCTGTTTTTT.

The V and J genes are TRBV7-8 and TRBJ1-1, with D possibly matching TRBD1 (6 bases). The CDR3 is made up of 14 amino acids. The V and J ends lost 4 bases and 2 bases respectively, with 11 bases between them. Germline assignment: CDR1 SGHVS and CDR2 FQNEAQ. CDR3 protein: CASSYQQGNTEAFF. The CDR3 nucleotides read TGTGCCAGCAGCTACCAACAGGGAAACACTGAAGCTTTCTTT.

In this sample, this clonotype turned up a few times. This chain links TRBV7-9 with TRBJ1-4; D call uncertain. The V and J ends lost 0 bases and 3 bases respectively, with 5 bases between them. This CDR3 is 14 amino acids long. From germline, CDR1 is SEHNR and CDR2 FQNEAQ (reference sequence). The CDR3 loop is CASSLALPNEKLFF. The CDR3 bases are TGTGCCAGCAGCTTAGCGCTGCCTAATGAAAAACTGTTTTTT. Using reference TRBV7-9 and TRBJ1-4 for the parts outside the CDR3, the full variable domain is DTGVSQNPRHKITKRGQNVTFRCDPISEHNRLYWYRQTLGQGPEFLTYFQNEAQLEKSRLLSDRFSAERPKGSFSTLEIQRTEQGDSAMYLCASSLALPNEKLFFGSGTQLSVL.

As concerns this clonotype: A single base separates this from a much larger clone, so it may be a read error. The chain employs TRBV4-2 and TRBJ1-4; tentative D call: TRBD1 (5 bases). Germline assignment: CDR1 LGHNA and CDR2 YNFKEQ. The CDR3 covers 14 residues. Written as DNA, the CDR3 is TGTGCCGGCAGCCAAGGGGCAGCTAATGAAAAACTGTTTTTT. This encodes CAGSQGAANEKLFF.

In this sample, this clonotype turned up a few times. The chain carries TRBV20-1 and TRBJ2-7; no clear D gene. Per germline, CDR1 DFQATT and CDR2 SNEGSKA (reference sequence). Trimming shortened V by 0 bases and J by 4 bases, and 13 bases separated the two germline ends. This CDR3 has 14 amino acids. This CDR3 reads CSARDLLPAYEQYF. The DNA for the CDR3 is TGCAGTGCTAGAGATTTGCTCCCCGCGTACGAGCAGTACTTC.

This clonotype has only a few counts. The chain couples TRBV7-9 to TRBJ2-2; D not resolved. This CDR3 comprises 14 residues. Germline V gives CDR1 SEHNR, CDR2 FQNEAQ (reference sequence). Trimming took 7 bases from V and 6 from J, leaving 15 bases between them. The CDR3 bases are TGTGCCAGCAACCTCGGCGTCTCGTCCGGGGAGCTGTTTTTT. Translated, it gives CASNLGVSSGELFF.

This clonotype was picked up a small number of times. The CDR3 nucleotides read TGTGCCAGCAGTTACCAGCCAAGACAAGTACAAGAGACCCAGTACTTC. Encoded protein: CASSYQPRQVQETQYF. The chain couples TRBV6-2 or TRBV6-3 to TRBJ2-5; D is uncertain. The ends were cut back, 2 bases at V and 2 bases at J, with 15 bases in the middle. Germline V gives CDR1 MNHEY, CDR2 SVGEGT. This CDR3 spans 16 amino acids.

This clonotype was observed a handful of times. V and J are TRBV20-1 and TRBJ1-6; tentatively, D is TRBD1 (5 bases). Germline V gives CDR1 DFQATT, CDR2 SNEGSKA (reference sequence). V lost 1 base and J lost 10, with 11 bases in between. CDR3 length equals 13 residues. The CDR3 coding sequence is TGCAGTGCTAGAGGGGCAGGGTTATCACCCCTCCACTTT. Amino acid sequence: CSARGAGLSPLHF.

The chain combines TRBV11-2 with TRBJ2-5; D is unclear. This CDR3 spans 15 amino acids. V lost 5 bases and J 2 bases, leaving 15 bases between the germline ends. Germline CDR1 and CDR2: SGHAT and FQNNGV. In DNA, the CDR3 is TGTGCCAGCAGCCTCGTTCCGGGCGAGCAAGAGACCCAGTACTTC. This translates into CASSLVPGEQETQYF.

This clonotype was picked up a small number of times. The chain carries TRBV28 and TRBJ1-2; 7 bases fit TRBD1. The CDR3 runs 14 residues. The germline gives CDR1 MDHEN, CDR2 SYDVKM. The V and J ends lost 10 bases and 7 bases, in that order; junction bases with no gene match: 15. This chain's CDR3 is CAIQNPATGLGYTF. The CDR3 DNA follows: TGTGCCATCCAAAACCCCGCGACAGGGCTTGGCTACACCTTC.